The 6 T cell receptor beta chains reported below all come from one sample, sequenced in a study of CXCR3-negative and CXCR3-positive naive CD8 T cells. TRB cDNA was prepared as libraries by UMI-labeled 5' RACE. One entry per CDR3 protein, without DNA, is what TCRdb gives after re-calling the 5' RACE reads. This repertoire comprises about 120,000 distinct CDR3 sequences; its ten largest clones make up 0.45% to 0.55%. Material for sequencing was naive CXCR3- CD8+ T cells from blood. As to subset: CD45RO-CCR7+CD27+CD95- naive CD8+ T cells lacking CXCR3 (TNR3-). Receptors were obtained from a human donor in good health. Some clones in this sample may be carry-over from other donors' samples.

The chain recombines TRBV12-3 or TRBV12-4 with TRBJ2-5; the TCRdb call, TRBD1, lacks DNA for checking. The CDR3 contains 14 residues. The CDR3 loop reads CASSQDRDEETQYF.

V is TRBV6-6 and J is TRBJ2-1. The CDR3 covers 16 residues. The germline gives CDR1 MNHNY, CDR2 SVGAGI (reference sequence). The CDR3 protein is CASTHGHDSSYNEQFF.

V gene TRBV28 combines with J gene TRBJ2-6; TCRdb calls TRBD2, which cannot be checked without DNA. CDR1 MDHEN and CDR2 SYDVKM come from the germline V gene. The CDR3 sequence is 19 residues long. CDR3 sequence reads: CASSFILAGGFSGANVLTF. Variable domain in full (rest from reference TRBV28 and TRBJ2-6): DVKVTQSSRYLVKRTGEKVFLECVQDMDHENMFWYRQDPGLGLRLIYFSYDVKMKEKGDIPEGYSVSREKKERFSLILESASTNQTSMYLCASSFILAGGFSGANVLTFGAGSRLTVL.

V and J are TRBV20-1 and TRBJ2-7; TCRdb indicates TRBD1, and absent DNA this call remains unverified. CDR1 and CDR2 from the germline V gene are DFQATT and SNEGSKA (reference sequence). This CDR3 comprises 13 residues. The CDR3 protein is CSTREGADYEQYF.

J is TRBJ2-7 and V is TRBV12-3 or TRBV12-4; lacking DNA, the TRBD1 call made by TCRdb goes unchecked. There are 15 residues in the CDR3. The chain's CDR3 is CASSLGGARSYEQYF.

The V and J genes are TRBV20-1 and TRBJ2-5. The CDR3 spans 13 residues. CDR1 is DFQATT and CDR2 is SNEGSKA in the germline V gene (reference sequence). The CDR3 sequence: CSARDSAQETQYF.